This T cell receptor (beta chain) derives from a study of technical replicates of blood from a few donors (dated by TCRdb to 2015 to 2018). CDR1 and CDR2, looked up from the germline V gene, are SGDLS and YYNGEE. The CDR3 has 12 amino acids, counting the end cysteine and phenylalanine. Left in the record is the CDR3 DNA by itself, 36 bases read in frame from the first base. Trimming costs V 4 bases and J 9 bases, and their ends lie 14 bases apart. Worth noting for this clone: It has no known antigen specificity. Per-nucleotide qualities are absent, and no much larger clonotype sits a single base away.

The library was produced with the immunoSEQ multiplex PCR assay. TCRdb re-hosts the immuneACCESS table, in-frame sequences only. Its copies lack some clones; in the studies checked, an unresolved V gene accounts for under half of them, and the cause for the rest is not known. The sample contains about 83,000 clones, approximately 94% of them found a single time. Of the sample, 0.25% falls within the top ten clones. The sequence is built from TRBV9 and TRBJ2-7; there is no confident call for the D gene. Sequenced material: T cells isolated from PBMCs. This TCR was recovered from a human donor in good health. In nucleotides, the sequence is TGTGCCAGCAGCAATATGTCGCGGAGGCAGTACTTC. This yields the protein CASSNMSRRQYF.